This T cell receptor (beta chain) was retrieved from a study of cytomegalovirus exposure and HLA in healthy donors. Study-wide results and caveats: Across donors, most TCRs were seen rarely, yet some public ones were widespread. Earlier analysis looked at TCR beta V segments, and most were productive about 87% or about 30% of the time. Being indistinguishable, some V segments were excluded, TRBV6-2 and TRBV6-3 among them.

Primers for the PCR totalled 60 Vbeta and 13 Jbeta. Sequencing used immunoSEQ multiplex PCR; TCRdb keeps in-frame clones, though not all of them. The table has 150,000 to 200,000 clones, 60% to 85% seen once. This clone has a single count. Its antigen is currently unknown. Each donor was healthy, and each was a bone marrow donor. Per germline, CDR1 MGHDK and CDR2 SYGVNS. V was pared by 3 bases and J by 1 base, with 5 bases of the junction left unmatched. The CDR3 is 15 amino acids. V gene TRBV25-1 combines with J gene TRBJ2-5, with 7 nucleotides matching TRBD1. The TCR comes from a man aged 35 to 55 in good health and CMV-seronegative. The source material was PBMCs. The chain's CDR3 is CASSDWDSGQETQYF. CDR3 nucleotide sequence: TGTGCCAGCAGTGATTGGGACAGTGGCCAAGAGACCCAGTACTTC.